What follows are 23 T cell receptor beta chains derived from one specimen sequenced in a study of T cells in localized non-small cell lung cancer (dated by TCRdb to the early 2020s). Library preparation was by the immunoSEQ multiplex PCR assay. Drawn from immuneACCESS, this table holds only the in-frame rearrangements with V and J called that TCRdb kept. Clones are partly lost; checked studies trace under half to an unresolved V gene and leave the rest unexplained. The sample profile shows about 1,300 clones; approximately 20% of them were found once. The top ten hold 17% of the sample. The sample here was lung tumor tissue, taken before any cancer treatment. The receptors here all came from a female donor older than 55 with stage I squamous cell lung carcinoma.

The chain has TRBV19 and TRBJ2-3, with D possibly TRBD1 on 6 matching bases. V was pared by 6 bases and J by 7 bases, with 17 bases between. CDR3 size: 14 residues. Germline loops: CDR1 LNHDA, CDR2 SQIVND (reference sequence). CDR3 region: CASRRDMATNTQYF. In DNA, the CDR3 is TGTGCCAGTAGACGGGACATGGCGACGAATACGCAGTATTTT.

This clone appeared a few times. The CDR3 nucleotides are TGTGCCAGCAGTTTATTAGTCCTTAACTATGGCTACACCTTC. It codes for CASSLLVLNYGYTF. This chain joins TRBV28 and TRBJ1-2; D gene ambiguous. CDR3 length: 14 residues. V was pared by 1 base and J by 1 base, with 7 bases between. Germline CDR1 MDHEN, CDR2 SYDVKM.

In its sample, this clone ranks as medium-sized. V usage is TRBV11-3 and J usage is TRBJ1-5, with D unclear. V was clipped by 3 bases and J by 0 bases, with 9 bases between them. Germline assignment: CDR1 SGHNT and CDR2 YENEEA. This CDR3 contains 15 residues. CDR3 nucleotide sequence: TGTGCCAGCAGCTTGGCCGGAATTAGCAATCAGCCCCAGCATTTT. Translated: CASSLAGISNQPQHF.

This clone is medium-sized within its sample. The gene calls are TRBV9 and TRBJ2-6, with TRBD2 matching 7 bases. CDR3 length: 17 amino acids. Trimming took 4 bases from V and 0 from J; bases not matched to a gene: 7. From germline, CDR1 is SGDLS and CDR2 YYNGEE. Written as DNA, the CDR3 is TGTGCCAGCAGCTTGGGCAGGGAGGGCTCTGGGGCCAACGTCCTGACTTTC. This translates into CASSLGREGSGANVLTF. Looking up the rest from reference TRBV9 and TRBJ2-6 gives the full variable domain: DSGVTQTPKHLITATGQRVTLRCSPRSGDLSVYWYQQSLDQGLQFLIQYYNGEERAKGNILERFSAQQFPDLHSELNLSSLELGDSALYFCASSLGREGSGANVLTFGAGSRLTVL.

CDR3 in amino acids: CASSFGTGNNIQYF. DNA of the CDR3: TGTGCCAGCAGCTTTGGCACAGGGAACAACATTCAGTACTTC. The V gene is TRBV11-3, the J gene TRBJ2-4, with TRBD1 as a possible D gene (6 bases). The CDR3 length is 14 residues. Trimming took 3 bases from V and 7 from J, leaving 13 bases between them. From germline, CDR1 is SGHNT and CDR2 YENEEA.

This chain links TRBV18 with TRBJ1-5; D gene unclear. The CDR3 extends over 15 amino acids. Germline V gene sequence: CDR1 KGHSH, CDR2 LQKENI. V was clipped by 3 bases and J by 2 bases, with 11 bases between them. The CDR3 nucleotides are TGTGCCAGCTCACCTGCGATAAGAGGCAATCAGCCCCAGCATTTT. Residues: CASSPAIRGNQPQHF.

V is TRBV19 and J is TRBJ2-3, with 10 positions matching TRBD2. V trimming: 6 bases; J trimming: 6 bases; junction bases outside the gene matches: 9. The CDR3 loop spans 15 amino acids. Germline CDR1 and CDR2: LNHDA and SQIVND (reference sequence). For the CDR3, the DNA is TGTGCCAGTAGACCAAGCGGGAGGGCCGTGGATACGCAGTATTTT. It codes for CASRPSGRAVDTQYF.

This clone was seen more than once but under ten times. V is TRBV5-1 and J is TRBJ2-3; tentative D call: TRBD1 (6 bases). CDR1 and CDR2 from the germline V gene are SGHRS and YFSETQ. Trimming pared 4 bases from V and 0 bases from J, leaving 12 bases between. This CDR3 contains 15 residues. In DNA, the CDR3 is TGCGCCAGCAGCCTAGGACAGTCTAGCACAGATACGCAGTATTTT. Translating gives CASSLGQSSTDTQYF. Full variable domain (outside the CDR3, taken from reference TRBV5-1 and TRBJ2-3): KAGVTQTPRYLIKTRGQQVTLSCSPISGHRSVSWYQQTPGQGLQFLFEYFSETQRNKGNFPGRFSGRQFSNSRSEMNVSTLELGDSALYLCASSLGQSSTDTQYFGPGTRLTVL.

This clone is medium-sized (0.01 to 0.1%). The V gene is TRBV7-2, the J gene TRBJ2-5, with D unclear. The CDR3 runs to 13 residues. Germline lookup yields CDR1 SGHTA and CDR2 FQGNSA. Trimming pared 3 bases from V and 5 bases from J, leaving 10 bases between. The CDR3 bases are TGTGCCAGCAGCTTCCAGGAGAGCGAGACCCAGTACTTC. Translation: CASSFQESETQYF.

In this sample, this clone turned up a few times. This chain uses TRBV6-8 with TRBJ2-1, with D perhaps TRBD2 (6 bases). The CDR3 length is 15 residues. V was shortened by 4 bases and J by 6 bases, with 16 bases between the two germline ends. Germline CDR1 and CDR2: MNHGY and SAAAGT. This CDR3 is CASSSDYYPINEQFF. DNA for the CDR3: TGTGCCAGCAGTTCGGACTACTACCCAATCAATGAGCAGTTCTTC.

The table lists this clone with a few counts. The gene calls are TRBV11-3 and TRBJ2-7; 7 bases are shared with TRBD1. The ends lost 1 base at V and 3 bases at J; junction bases unmatched: 6. Germline V gene sequence: CDR1 SGHNT, CDR2 YENEEA. The length of the CDR3 is 15 residues. The CDR3 sequence: CASSLGPQGNYEQYF. Written as DNA, the CDR3 is TGTGCCAGCAGCTTAGGACCACAGGGGAACTACGAGCAGTACTTC.

This clone is categorized as medium-sized (0.01 to 0.1%). The chain recombines TRBV11-3 with TRBJ2-7; tentative D call: TRBD2 (6 bases). There are 15 residues in the CDR3. Germline V gives CDR1 SGHNT, CDR2 YENEEA. Trimming shortened V by 5 bases and J by 5 bases, and 19 bases separated the two germline ends. The CDR3 is CASSPRNGRLDEQYF. The CDR3 bases are TGTGCCAGCAGCCCCCGCAACGGGAGATTAGACGAGCAGTACTTC.

The chain uses TRBV29-1 and TRBJ1-1; D is possibly TRBD1 (5 bases). V was shortened by 3 bases and J by 1 base, with 12 bases between the two germline ends. This CDR3 is 14 amino acids long. The germline V gene has CDR1 SQVTM and CDR2 ANQGSEA. DNA for the CDR3: TGCAGCGTTGAGCTGGGACGCAGGAACACTGAAGCTTTCTTT. It is translated as CSVELGRRNTEAFF.

The chain is built from TRBV6-8 and TRBJ2-7, with TRBD1 as a possible D gene (5 bases). This CDR3 spans 15 amino acids. Germline values: CDR1 MNHGY, CDR2 SAAAGT. Trimming stripped 6 bases from V and 3 bases from J, with 18 bases between. The CDR3 DNA is TGTGCCAGCAGCCCGGGCAGGGCAGGTCGCTACGAGCAGTACTTC. Residues: CASSPGRAGRYEQYF.

The CDR3 nucleotides are TGTGCCTGGAGTGTAGCTGTGCGCGGTGGGCAGTTCTTC. Protein: CAWSVAVRGGQFF. The chain couples TRBV30 to TRBJ2-1; D gene ambiguous. The germline V gene encodes CDR1 GTSNPN and CDR2 SVGIG (reference sequence). The CDR3 sequence is 13 residues long. Trimming cost V 0 bases and J 12 bases, with 15 bases left between them. The full variable domain, rest sourced from reference TRBV30 and TRBJ2-1, is SQTIHQWPATLVQPVGSPLSLECTVEGTSNPNLYWYRQAAGRGLQLLFYSVGIGQISSEVPQNLSASRPQDRQFILSSKKLLLSDSGFYLCAWSVAVRGGQFFGPGTRLTVL.

This clone is medium-sized. The chain employs TRBV11-3 and TRBJ2-7, with TRBD2 identical over 12 bases. Germline V gene sequence: CDR1 SGHNT, CDR2 YENEEA. Trimming removed 1 base from V and 3 bases from J; junction bases left unmatched: 1. The CDR3 runs 15 residues. CDR3 region: CASSLGTSGNYEQYF. As DNA, the CDR3 is TGTGCCAGCAGCTTAGGGACTAGCGGGAACTACGAGCAGTACTTC.

The chain joins TRBV19 to TRBJ2-2; 9 bases line up with TRBD2. After removal of 5 bases from V and 7 bases from J, the junction contained 11 bases not matched to a gene. In germline, CDR1 is LNHDA, CDR2 SQIVND (reference sequence). The CDR3 contains 16 residues. The CDR3 DNA is TGTGCCAGTAGTTGGGGGACTAGCCGAGGTAGCGGGGAGCTGTTTTTT. This translates into CASSWGTSRGSGELFF.

This clone was found a few times. This sequence joins TRBV19 and TRBJ1-1; no clear D. The CDR3 is 13 amino acids. V dropped 3 bases and J dropped 3 bases, with 8 bases sitting between them. CDR1 and CDR2 from the germline V gene are LNHDA and SQIVND (reference sequence). CDR3 DNA sequence: TGTGCCAGTAGTATGGAAGGGTACACTGAAGCTTTCTTT. Protein sequence: CASSMEGYTEAFF. Based on the CDR3 plus reference TRBV19 and TRBJ1-1, the full variable domain is DGGITQSPKYLFRKEGQNVTLSCEQNLNHDAMYWYRQDPGQGLRLIYYSQIVNDFQKGDIAEGYSVSREKKESFPLTVTSAQKNPTAFYLCASSMEGYTEAFFGQGTRLTVV.

This clone has only one observation. The V gene is TRBV14, the J gene TRBJ2-1; no clear D gene. The germline V gene has CDR1 SGHDN and CDR2 FVKESK. This CDR3 is 13 amino acids long. Deletions cut 1 base from V and 7 bases from J, with 8 bases between. The CDR3, as DNA: TGTGCCAGCAGCCAAGCCGGGCTGAATGAGCAGTTCTTC. This codes for CASSQAGLNEQFF. The entire variable domain, with the rest obtained from reference TRBV14 and TRBJ2-1, is as follows: EAGVTQFPSHSVIEKGQTVTLRCDPISGHDNLYWYRRVMGKEIKFLLHFVKESKQDESGMPNNRFLAERTGGTYSTLKVQPAELEDSGVYFCASSQAGLNEQFFGPGTRLTVL.

The CDR3 here is CASSLGWAAQETQYF. CDR3 DNA sequence: TGTGCCAGCAGCTTGGGATGGGCAGCTCAAGAGACCCAGTACTTC. The chain uses TRBV11-3 and TRBJ2-5; no reliable D call. Trimming left V 3 bases short and J 2 bases short, with 13 bases between. CDR1 SGHNT and CDR2 YENEEA come from the germline V gene. CDR3 length: 15 amino acids.

This clone is medium-sized (0.01 to 0.1%). The DNA for the CDR3 is TGTGCCAGCATCCCACCGGAGGAGGAGGGAGAGACCCAGTACTTC. This sequence encodes CASIPPEEEGETQYF. The V and J genes are TRBV11-3 and TRBJ2-5; maybe TRBD2 (6 bases). Trimming took 7 bases from V and 4 from J, leaving 19 bases between them. The germline CDR1 and CDR2 sequences are SGHNT and YENEEA. The CDR3 covers 15 residues. Variable domain in full (rest from reference TRBV11-3 and TRBJ2-5): EAGVVQSPRYKIIEKKQPVAFWCNPISGHNTLYWYLQNLGQGPELLIRYENEEAVDDSQLPKDRFSAERLKGVDSTLKIQPAELGDSAVYLCASIPPEEEGETQYFGPGTRLLVL.

The rearrangement joins TRBV19 to TRBJ1-2; 8 nucleotides match TRBD1. V dropped 5 bases and J dropped 8; count of bases not matched to a gene: 10. CDR1 is LNHDA, CDR2 SQIVND, per germline (reference sequence). The CDR3 covers 14 residues. The CDR3 protein is CASSLGQALKGYTF. Written as DNA, the CDR3 is TGTGCCAGTAGTCTGGGACAGGCGCTTAAAGGCTACACCTTC.

The chain joins TRBV12-5 to TRBJ2-2; D is possibly TRBD2 (6 bases). The germline V and J ends were trimmed by 2 bases and 4 bases, with 17 bases remaining between them. The germline V gene encodes CDR1 LGHNT and CDR2 FRNRAP. The length of the CDR3 is 17 residues. The chain's CDR3 is CASGLLPELAGTGELFF. The DNA for the CDR3 is TGTGCTAGTGGTTTGCTCCCCGAACTAGCAGGCACCGGGGAGCTGTTTTTT.